One and the same sample provided the 10 T cell receptor beta chains below, sequenced in a study of spatial heterogeneity in lung cancer. Noted time point: blood at routine non-recurrence follow-up after resection. Extraction of whole RNA from tumor, nontumor lung or frozen PBMC preceded unsorted sequencing. TCRdb used MiXCR to reprocess the 5' RACE reads, holding one entry per CDR3 protein. Among around 120,000 distinct CDR3 sequences, 9.5% to 15% were seen once, and the ten largest hold about 15%. This sample comprised PBMCs, obtained at follow-up. Receptor source: a male donor with early-stage non-small cell lung cancer.

At least ten counts were recorded for this clonotype. The CDR3 DNA is TGCGCCAGCAGCTTGGATGGGGGGCGGAGTTACAATGAGCAGTTCTTC. Its translation: CASSLDGGRSYNEQFF. The chain couples TRBV5-1 to TRBJ2-1; tentatively, D is TRBD1 or TRBD2 (6 bases each). The CDR3 extends over 16 amino acids. Per germline, CDR1 SGHRS and CDR2 YFSETQ. Trimming removed 0 bases at V and 4 bases at J, with 14 bases between.

This clonotype was found a few times. This chain uses TRBV3-1 with TRBJ1-2; 7 bases match TRBD1. Trimming took 6 bases from V and 2 from J; bases not matched to a gene: 3. This CDR3 is 13 amino acids long. From germline, CDR1 is LGHDT and CDR2 YNNKEL (reference sequence). DNA for the CDR3: TGTGCCAGCAGTCAGACAGGGAACTATGGCTACACCTTC. It encodes CASSQTGNYGYTF. Supplemented by reference TRBV3-1 and TRBJ1-2, the full variable domain reads DTAVSQTPKYLVTQMGNDKSIKCEQNLGHDTMYWYKQDSKKFLKIMFSYNNKELIINETVPNRFSPKSPDKAHLNLHINSLELGDSAVYFCASSQTGNYGYTFGSGTRLTVV.

The V and J genes are TRBV20-1 and TRBJ2-7; TRBD2 might be the D (7 bases). The CDR3 is made up of 15 amino acids. The V gene's germline CDR1 is DFQATT and CDR2 SNEGSKA (reference sequence). V lost 6 bases and J 0 bases, leaving 18 bases between the germline ends. CDR3 residues: CSAGGSAGASYEQYF. Here the CDR3 DNA reads TGCAGTGCCGGGGGGTCGGCAGGGGCCTCCTACGAGCAGTACTTC.

This chain uses TRBV7-6 with TRBJ1-4, with D tentatively TRBD1 (5 bases). This CDR3 spans 15 amino acids. Germline CDR1 and CDR2: SGHVS and FNYEAQ. Between the trimmed V and J ends, which lost 1 base and 7 bases, there was a span of 13 bases. CDR3 residues: CASSLGGARGEKLFF. In DNA, the CDR3 is TGTGCCAGCAGCTTAGGAGGGGCGAGGGGTGAAAAACTGTTTTTT.

This clonotype came up a few times. The CDR3 protein is CASSRWRGRGSNQPQHF. The DNA for the CDR3 is TGTGCCAGCAGCCGCTGGAGGGGGCGGGGGTCTAATCAGCCCCAGCATTTT. This chain joins TRBV12-3 or TRBV12-4 and TRBJ1-5, with 7 bases that match TRBD1. The trim removed 6 bases at V and 4 bases at J, leaving 15 bases unmatched. The CDR3 totals 17 residues.

The genes are TRBV28 and TRBJ1-5; D call uncertain. The CDR3 runs 16 residues. With 3 bases removed from V and 3 bases from J, the gap between germline ends came to 15 bases. Germline V lookup: CDR1 MDHEN, CDR2 SYDVKM. The CDR3 sequence: CASSFVTTDFNQPQHF. CDR3 nucleotides: TGTGCCAGCAGTTTCGTAACGACGGATTTCAATCAGCCCCAGCATTTT.

The rearrangement links TRBV20-1 to TRBJ2-1, with 10 positions matching TRBD2. V dropped 6 bases and J dropped 7; count of bases not matched to a gene: 9. Germline CDR1 is DFQATT and CDR2 is SNEGSKA (reference sequence). This CDR3 has 14 residues. The CDR3 coding sequence is TGCAGTGCCGAGAAGCGGGGGGGAGGAAATGAGCAGTTCTTC. This gives the protein CSAEKRGGGNEQFF.

This clonotype was detected ten times or more. The chain joins TRBV12-3 or TRBV12-4 to TRBJ2-7; the D is unclear. The CDR3 is 12 amino acids. V was pared by 1 base and J by 0 bases, with 1 base between. This CDR3 reads CASSLVSYEQYF. CDR3 DNA: TGTGCCAGCAGTTTAGTCTCCTACGAGCAGTACTTC.

This clonotype was observed many times. This chain links TRBV4-1 with TRBJ1-2; 7 bases fit TRBD1. The V gene's germline CDR1 is MGHRA and CDR2 YSYEKL. J lost 2 bases, V lost 3 bases, and 6 bases had no gene match. The CDR3 is 15 residues long. The CDR3 DNA sequence: TGCGCCAGCAGCCATCCTCCGACAGGGAACTATGGCTACACCTTC. Translation gives CASSHPPTGNYGYTF.

The rearrangement uses TRBV27 and TRBJ1-1, with 7 bases matching TRBD1. CDR1 is MNHEY, CDR2 SMNVEV, per germline (reference sequence). Trimming removed 4 bases from V and 0 bases from J; junction bases left unmatched: 8. The CDR3 is made up of 16 amino acids. The CDR3 bases are TGTGCCAGCAGTTATCAAACGACAGGGTTGAACACTGAAGCTTTCTTT. Protein product: CASSYQTTGLNTEAFF.